The 23 T cell receptor beta chains given below trace back to one sample, sequenced in a study of T cell clonality in common variable immunodeficiency (dated by TCRdb to the mid-2010s). The library was produced with the immunoSEQ multiplex PCR assay. Imported from immuneACCESS, the table was reduced by TCRdb to in-frame sequences with V and J called. These copies leave out some clones; in studies compared against another copy, an unresolved V gene accounts for under half, and the cause of the remainder is not known. The table shows around 39,000 clones here, with no singletons. 0.95% of the sample lies in the top ten. The specimen sequenced was peripheral blood mononuclear cells. The receptor set was obtained from a person aged 18-70 years in good health.

This clone was recorded at least ten times. From the germline J gene comes the end of the CDR3, since the read stops 3 residues before it. This sequence joins TRBV7-9 and TRBJ2-3; D gene ambiguous. Trimming cost V 5 bases and J 6 bases, with 12 bases left between them. There are 13 residues in the CDR3. The germline CDR1 and CDR2 sequences are SEHNR and FQNEAQ (reference sequence). CDR3 DNA (partial): TGTGCCAGCAGCGCCTCCGCTCGGGATACG. Translated: CASSASARDT. The whole CDR3 is CASSASARDTQYF.

There are many counts of this clone. The read stops 3 residues short of the end of the CDR3; the missing end is completed from the germline J gene. The rearrangement joins TRBV7-9 to TRBJ1-2; possible D gene TRBD1, 5 bases. Germline CDR1 reads SEHNR; CDR2 reads FQNEAQ (reference sequence). Trimming took off 1 base at V and 0 bases at J, with 9 bases between the two ends. The CDR3 sequence is 15 residues long. The part of the CDR3 DNA that was read is TGTGCCAGCAGCTTAGAGGGGTGGACTAACTATGGC. It codes for CASSLEGWTNYG. The full CDR3 sequence reads CASSLEGWTNYGYTF.

In its sample, this clone was seen many times. A read error may account for a junction end that differs from germline. The read falls 3 residues short of the CDR3 end, and the missing part is taken from the germline J gene. The rearrangement links TRBV4-2 to TRBJ1-4; 7 bases line up with TRBD1. This CDR3 spans 16 amino acids. Per the germline V gene, CDR1 is LGHNA and CDR2 is YNFKEQ. The CDR3 DNA, read in part, is TGCGCCAGCAGCCAAGATTTCAGGGGGGCAGGAGAAAAA. Its protein is CASSQDFRGAGEK. The full CDR3 protein reads CASSQDFRGAGEKLFF.

This clone was detected ten times or more. The CDR3 extends 3 residues past the end of the read, so its final part is completed from the germline J gene. This chain links TRBV5-6 with TRBJ2-6, with D tentatively TRBD1 (6 bases). The V and J ends lost 4 bases and 1 base respectively, with 9 bases between them. The CDR3 is made up of 15 amino acids. Looked up from germline, CDR1 is SGHDT and CDR2 is YYEEEE. CDR3 DNA (partial): TGTGCCAGCAGCCTCGGACAGTCTGGGGCCAACGTC. It codes for CASSLGQSGANV. The full CDR3 protein is CASSLGQSGANVLTF.

Many counts were recorded for this clone. The read ends 3 residues early relative to the CDR3; the germline J gene fills the gap. This chain connects TRBV5-1 to TRBJ1-2; 10 bases match TRBD1. The CDR3 is 17 amino acids. Per the germline V gene, CDR1 is SGHRS and CDR2 is YFSETQ. V lost 0 bases to trimming and J lost 2 bases; unmatched junction nucleotides: 7. Partial CDR3 DNA: TGCGCCAGCAGCTTGGGACAGGGGGCAACCTCCAACTATGGC. It translates to CASSLGQGATSNYG. The complete CDR3 protein is CASSLGQGATSNYGYTF. Looking up the rest from reference TRBV5-1 and TRBJ1-2 gives the full variable domain: KAGVTQTPRYLIKTRGQQVTLSCSPISGHRSVSWYQQTPGQGLQFLFEYFSETQRNKGNFPGRFSGRQFSNSRSEMNVSTLELGDSALYLCASSLGQGATSNYGYTFGSGTRLTVV.

This clone was recorded at least ten times. The read gets to within 3 residues of the CDR3 end, and the germline J gene fills in the rest. This chain links TRBV2 with TRBJ2-5; a possible D gene is TRBD1 (5 bases). Germline V gene data show CDR1 as SNHLY and CDR2 as FYNNEI. V was pared by 8 bases and J by 3 bases, with 19 bases between. This CDR3 spans 15 amino acids. CDR3 residues: CASLSQGLRKETQYF. The part of the CDR3 DNA that was read is TGTGCCAGCCTTTCCCAGGGCCTGAGGAAAGAGACC.

In its sample, this clone was seen many times. The read finishes 3 residues shy of the CDR3 end, and the germline J gene is used to complete it. This chain uses TRBV6-2 or TRBV6-3 with TRBJ1-6, with 7 bases aligning to TRBD1. The CDR3 covers 13 residues. Germline values: CDR1 MNHEY, CDR2 SVGEGT. Trimming removed 7 bases from V and 5 bases from J; junction bases left unmatched: 2. The CDR3 sequence is CASKGADNSPLHF. Partial CDR3 DNA: TGTGCCAGCAAGGGGGCCGATAATTCACCC.

This clone has a count of ten or more. The read finishes 3 residues shy of the CDR3 end, and the germline J gene is used to complete it. This sequence joins TRBV9 and TRBJ2-3; possible D gene TRBD2, 5 bases. The CDR3 length is 17 residues. Germline V lookup: CDR1 SGDLS, CDR2 YYNGEE. Trimming left V 2 bases short and J 3 bases short, with 19 bases between. Incomplete CDR3 DNA: TGTGCCAGCAGCGTGGATTCGGGGTACGATTTGACAGATACG. Translated: CASSVDSGYDLTDT. The full CDR3 protein is CASSVDSGYDLTDTQYF.

Many counts were recorded for this clone. Read coverage stops 3 residues before the CDR3 terminus; the germline J gene supplies the remainder. Other DNA sequences in the sample encode the same CDR3. The gene calls are TRBV6-4 and TRBJ2-1; 14 bases match TRBD2. The CDR3 runs to 14 residues. CDR1 and CDR2 from the germline V gene are MRHNA and SNTAGT. With 4 bases clipped from V and 7 bases from J, the junction kept 0 bases outside the gene matches. This CDR3 is CASSGTSGGNEQFF. Partial CDR3 DNA: TGTGCCAGCAGTGGGACTAGCGGGGGGAATGAG.

This clone was recorded at least ten times. Other DNA sequences in this specimen translate into the identical CDR3. The CDR3 sequence is CASMGGRAGVQETQYF. CDR3 bases read: TGTGCCAGTATGGGCGGGAGGGCCGGGGTGCAAGAGACC. The chain is built from TRBV6-2 or TRBV6-3 and TRBJ2-5; TRBD2 matches at 9 bases. The CDR3 end lies 3 residues beyond the end of the read and is filled in from the germline J gene. The length of the CDR3 is 16 residues. CDR1 is MNHEY, CDR2 SVGEGT, per germline. The trim removed 9 bases at V and 2 bases at J, leaving 13 bases unmatched.

This clone was seen many times. The read gets to within 3 residues of the CDR3 end, and the germline J gene fills in the rest. V is TRBV18 and J is TRBJ2-1; no reliable D call. V was clipped by 2 bases and J by 4 bases, with 6 bases between them. The CDR3 loop spans 13 amino acids. CDR1 and CDR2 from the germline V gene are KGHSH and LQKENI. The CDR3 DNA, read in part, is TGTGCCAGCTCACCAGCAGAGTACAATGAG. It codes for CASSPAEYNE. The whole CDR3 is CASSPAEYNEQFF. Full variable domain (outside the CDR3, taken from reference TRBV18 and TRBJ2-1): NAGVMQNPRHLVRRRGQEARLRCSPMKGHSHVYWYRQLPEEGLKFMVYLQKENIIDESGMPKERFSAEFPKEGPSILRIQQVVRGDSAAYFCASSPAEYNEQFFGPGTRLTVL.

This clone was detected ten times or more. The DNA read from the CDR3 is TGTGCCAGCAGCTTAGTCGCCAGTCAAGAGACC. Translation: CASSLVASQET. In full, the CDR3 is CASSLVASQETQYF. This chain links TRBV7-2 with TRBJ2-5, with unresolved D. Read coverage stops 3 residues before the CDR3 terminus; the germline J gene supplies the remainder. The ends were cut back, 1 base at V and 2 bases at J, with 8 bases in the middle. The CDR3 is 14 residues long. CDR1 is SGHTA and CDR2 is FQGNSA in the germline V gene.

This clone was seen ten or more times. The read falls 3 residues short of the CDR3 end, and the missing part is taken from the germline J gene. The chain joins TRBV20-1 to TRBJ1-3, with D perhaps TRBD1 (5 bases). Trimming stripped 2 bases from V and 5 bases from J, with 13 bases between. Germline V gives CDR1 DFQATT, CDR2 SNEGSKA (reference sequence). The CDR3 extends over 14 amino acids. The CDR3 is CSARRGDARNTIYF. The CDR3 DNA, read in part, is TGCAGTGCTAGACGCGGGGACGCCAGAAACACC.

This clone was observed at least ten times. Read coverage stops 3 residues before the CDR3 terminus; the germline J gene supplies the remainder. This sequence joins TRBV9 and TRBJ1-2; 7 bases match TRBD1. The CDR3 consists of 13 residues. Germline V gene data show CDR1 as SGDLS and CDR2 as YYNGEE. CDR3: CASSADRDGGYTF. The part of the CDR3 DNA that was read is TGTGCCAGCAGCGCTGACAGGGATGGCGGC.

This clone was seen many times. The read finishes 3 residues shy of the CDR3 end, and the germline J gene is used to complete it. This chain connects TRBV29-1 to TRBJ2-3, with 9 bases identical to TRBD2. V lost 4 bases and J lost 5; bases outside the gene matches: 13. The CDR3 extends over 16 amino acids. From germline, CDR1 is SQVTM and CDR2 ANQGSEA. The sequenced part of the CDR3 DNA is TGCAGCGTTGCTATCGGTAGTAGCGGGGGAGGAGATACG. Its translation: CSVAIGSSGGGDT. The complete CDR3 sequence is CSVAIGSSGGGDTQYF.

This clone was counted ten times or more. From the germline J gene comes the end of the CDR3, since the read stops 3 residues before it. The chain recombines TRBV30 with TRBJ1-6; D is unclear. CDR3 length: 12 residues. The ends were cut back, 2 bases at V and 10 bases at J, with 9 bases in the middle. Germline V gives CDR1 GTSNPN, CDR2 SVGIG (reference sequence). Incomplete CDR3 DNA: TGTGCCTGGAGTTCCCAATTGTCACCC. This encodes CAWSSQLSP. The CDR3 in its entirety is CAWSSQLSPLHF.

This clone was seen at least ten times. At one end the junction does not follow the germline gene, possibly because of a read error. The CDR3 end falls 3 residues outside the read, so it is completed with the germline J gene. The rearrangement links TRBV4-1 to TRBJ2-1, with D tentatively TRBD2 (5 bases). This CDR3 is built from 18 residues. From germline, CDR1 is MGHRA and CDR2 YSYEKL. The chain's CDR3 is CASTQSTEGYSSYNEQFF. Partial CDR3 DNA: TGCGCCAGCACCCAAAGTACTGAGGGTTACTCGTCCTACAATGAG.

This clone came up many times. The CDR3 DNA, read in part, is TGTGCCACCAGCAGAGATCCCCAGGGAAGGGAGACC. It codes for CATSRDPQGRET. The CDR3 as a whole reads CATSRDPQGRETQYF. The rearrangement uses TRBV15 and TRBJ2-5, with a possible D match to TRBD1 (5 bases). The sequenced fragment ends 3 residues before the CDR3 boundary, so the rest is inferred from the germline J gene. The V end lost 0 bases, the J end lost 5 bases, and 13 bases lay between the germline ends. The CDR3 is 15 amino acids. Germline CDR1 and CDR2: LNHNV and YYDKDF (reference sequence).

There are many counts of this clone. The read ends 3 residues shy of where the CDR3 ends; the end is completed using the germline J gene. The V gene is TRBV7-3, the J gene TRBJ1-6; D is ambiguous. This CDR3 comprises 13 residues. Germline V CDR1 and CDR2: SGHTA, FQGTGA. The sequenced part of the CDR3 DNA is TGTGCCAGCAGCGCGAAAGGCTGGCGGGCC. Its translation is CASSAKGWRA. The full CDR3 protein reads CASSAKGWRALHF.

This clone was picked up many times. CDR3 sequence: CAWKPLGENTEAFF. CDR3 bases read: TGTGCCTGGAAACCCCTAGGAGAGAACACTGAA. The chain employs TRBV30 and TRBJ1-1, with D uncertain. Read sequence stops 3 residues before the CDR3 end, and the germline J gene provides the missing end. V was shortened by 4 bases and J by 1 base, with 13 bases between the two germline ends. This CDR3 has 14 residues. Looked up from germline, CDR1 is GTSNPN and CDR2 is SVGIG (reference sequence).

As to this clone: The junction differs from germline at one of its ends, possibly a read error. The CDR3 end is not reached by the read, which stops 3 residues before it; the germline J gene fills it in. The rearrangement uses TRBV5-1 and TRBJ1-1; D possibly corresponds to TRBD1 (5 bases). The germline gives CDR1 SGHRS, CDR2 YFSETQ. The CDR3 loop spans 15 amino acids. The CDR3 loop reads CVSNLGGESQGEAFF. The CDR3 DNA, read in part, is TGCGTCAGCAACTTGGGGGGAGAATCCCAGGGAGAA.

This clone has ten or more counts. The missing CDR3 end, 3 residues past where the read stops, is filled in from the germline J gene. V and J are TRBV12-3 or TRBV12-4 and TRBJ2-1; 7 bases are shared with TRBD2. Trimming took 3 bases from V and 2 from J; bases not matched to a gene: 1. CDR3 size: 14 residues. The sequenced CDR3 bases are TGTGCCAGCAGTTTTGGGGGGGCCTACAATGAG. It is translated as CASSFGGAYNE. The entire CDR3 is CASSFGGAYNEQFF.

The sample holds many counts of this clone. The CDR3 end falls 3 residues outside the read, so it is completed with the germline J gene. This chain links TRBV12-3 or TRBV12-4 with TRBJ2-5; D is unclear. This CDR3 has 16 amino acids. V dropped 6 bases and J dropped 0 bases, with 17 bases sitting between them. The CDR3 DNA, read in part, is TGTGCCAGCAGCCCCTCCCTCAGCAGGTACCAAGAGACC. Residues: CASSPSLSRYQET. The complete CDR3 reads CASSPSLSRYQETQYF.